This T cell receptor beta chain was identified during a study of blood T cell repertoires in COVID-19 (TCRdb year 2020). Study-level background: Samples covering the acute and convalescent phases of COVID-19 were provided by collaborators in the United States, Italy and Spain. Where HLA class I and class II types were available, the types were taken from metadata supplied by the sample provider, not from assay-based typing. The repertoires were made available in a free public database intended to serve as a resource for research on the immune response to SARS-CoV-2. Samples came from the ongoing ImmuneRACE study (first 160 participants) plus 1,254 subjects from 6 global collaborators. The dataset comprised deeply sampled blood TCRbeta repertoires from subjects exposed to, actively infected with, or recovered from COVID-19. Sample metadata almost always included a de-identified subject ID, COVID-19 status, age in years and sex. The material from the prospective study consisted of cDNA or gDNA derived from T cells, B-cell-depleted T cells, or PBMCs. What the study reported, not specific to this receptor: Clinical and demographic metadata were provided uncurated, with the amount varying by source and participant.

V and J are truncated by 0 bases and 3 bases respectively, leaving an intervening sequence of 16 bases. Based on the germline V gene (reference sequence), the CDR1 and CDR2 sequences are WNHNN and SYGVQD. Taken from cysteine to phenylalanine, the CDR3 has 17 residues. Only the CDR3 portion is preserved as DNA: 51 bases, with reading frame beginning at the first base. This clone was recorded a few times. No antigen is known for it. No much larger clone exists at a distance of one base, and base qualities are not known. In the prospective study, participants were 18 to 89 years old, resided in about two dozen geographic areas of the United States, and were enrolled through a virtual design. In the prospective study, participants were assigned to cohorts based on the clinical history participants reported in a screening survey and a study questionnaire. Each participant in the prospective study had whole blood, serum and a nasopharyngeal or oropharyngeal swab collected by mobile phlebotomists. Additional blood draws and questionnaires over an approximately two-month period could optionally be provided by prospective study participants. Blood samples from the prospective study were shipped frozen or at room temperature prior to DNA extraction.

The immunoSEQ Assay, a bias-controlled multiplex PCR, was used to amplify TCRbeta CDR3 regions from genomic DNA. Regarding the original processing steps: The number of nucleated cells in each sample was estimated from the amplification of reference gene primers within the assay. Sequence reads were collapsed and filtered to measure the absolute abundance of every unique TCRbeta CDR3 rearrangement. For each sample, productive Simpson clonality was calculated as the square root of Simpson's diversity index over productive rearrangements. The immuneACCESS repertoire file appears here via TCRdb, limited to in-frame rearrangements. These files lack a portion of the clones; in checked studies, under half of the deficit traces to unresolved V genes, and the cause of the others is not known. V and J calls and clone size follow that table, whereas D and trimming were derived from the DNA. The sample records some 190,000 clones, roughly 83% of which are singletons. The ten top clones hold about 6% of the sample.

The sample taken for sequencing was PBMCs or T cells enriched from blood (not recorded which). The receptor's source is a man aged 35-49 years with acute COVID-19. Rearrangement joined TRBV10-1 to TRBJ2-3; possibly the D gene is TRBD1, per 7 matching bases. The nucleotides are TGCGCCAGCAGTGAGTCGTGGGAAGCAGGGGGGACAGATACGCAGTATTTT. It translates to CASSESWEAGGTDTQYF.